What follows are 10 T cell receptor beta chains derived from one specimen sequenced in a study of long-term antiretroviral therapy in people with HIV. Run at survey level, the immunoSEQ assay was version v3.0. Libraries were prepared by immunoSEQ multiplex PCR; TCRdb keeps only in-frame clonotypes and omits some of them. Here the sample spans roughly 34,000 clones, about 88% being singletons. The sample consisted of unsorted PBMCs, taken roughly 2.9 years before starting antiretroviral therapy. These receptors originate from a woman in her thirties with HIV.

The chain joins TRBV7-7 to TRBJ2-1, with 12 bases identical to TRBD1. Germline loops: CDR1 SSHAT, CDR2 FNYEAQ (reference sequence). The junction had 8 bases not matched to a gene; V was cut back by 5 bases and J by 15 bases. This CDR3 spans 13 amino acids. The CDR3 region is CASSPGQGAGLFF. CDR3 sequence (DNA): TGTGCCAGCAGCCCGGGACAGGGGGCCGGTCTGTTCTTC.

The J gene is TRBJ2-7, the V gene TRBV9; 7 bases align to TRBD1. The CDR3 is 15 residues long. Germline-derived CDR1 and CDR2 are SGDLS and YYNGEE. Trimming removed 0 bases from V and 2 bases from J; junction bases left unmatched: 5. CDR3 region: CASSVDIQGPYEQYF. CDR3 coding DNA: TGTGCCAGCAGCGTAGATATACAGGGGCCCTACGAGCAGTACTTC.

V gene TRBV9 combines with J gene TRBJ2-7; D remains unclear. The CDR3 has 14 amino acids. Germline CDR1 and CDR2: SGDLS and YYNGEE. V shed 0 bases and J shed 0 bases, with 7 bases lying between them. The CDR3: CASSVEGSSYEQYF. CDR3 in DNA: TGTGCCAGCAGCGTAGAGGGCAGCTCCTACGAGCAGTACTTC.

This sequence joins TRBV7-9 and TRBJ1-1, with TRBD1 matching 12 bases. The CDR3 consists of 14 residues. Per the germline V gene, CDR1 is SEHNR and CDR2 is FQNEAQ (reference sequence). V lost 3 bases, J lost 11 bases, and 7 bases stayed unmatched. The CDR3 bases are TGTGCCAGCAGCTTCGGGGACAGGGGGCAGGGGGCTTTCTTT. The encoded protein is CASSFGDRGQGAFF.

By share, this clone ranks as medium-sized. The chain couples TRBV4-1 to TRBJ1-4; D gene unclear. The V end lost 1 base, the J end lost 3 bases, and 9 bases lay between the germline ends. The CDR3 has 15 residues. Per the germline V gene, CDR1 is MGHRA and CDR2 is YSYEKL. CDR3: CASSQAGFANEKLFF. CDR3 bases: TGCGCCAGCAGCCAAGCGGGGTTCGCTAATGAAAAACTGTTTTTT.

The V and J genes are TRBV6-6 and TRBJ1-2; a weak D match, TRBD1 (5 bases). V lost 0 bases to trimming and J lost 7 bases, with 9 bases between them. CDR3 length equals 13 residues. In germline, CDR1 is MNHNY, CDR2 SVGAGI (reference sequence). The CDR3 reads CASSYSLGGGYTF. The CDR3 region has the DNA TGTGCCAGCAGTTACTCGCTGGGGGGTGGCTACACCTTC.

The J gene is TRBJ2-5, the V gene TRBV5-4; maybe TRBD2 (6 bases). The V gene's germline CDR1 is SGHNT and CDR2 YYREEE (reference sequence). V was clipped by 9 bases and J by 0 bases, with 15 bases between them. The CDR3 has 14 amino acids. As DNA, the CDR3 is TGTGCCACCCAAACCAGGGAGGACCAAGAGACCCAGTACTTC. Protein sequence: CATQTREDQETQYF.

The CDR3: CASSQVAQFNEKLFF. The CDR3 DNA follows: TGCGCCAGCAGCCAAGTCGCGCAGTTTAATGAAAAACTGTTTTTT. The J gene is TRBJ1-4, the V gene TRBV4-1; D is undetermined. Between the trimmed V and J ends, which lost 1 base and 4 bases, there was a span of 10 bases. The CDR3 runs to 15 residues. CDR1 and CDR2 from the germline V gene are MGHRA and YSYEKL.

This sequence joins TRBV2 and TRBJ2-3, with 9 bases that match TRBD1. CDR3 length: 15 residues. Germline loops: CDR1 SNHLY, CDR2 FYNNEI. The ends lost 5 bases at V and 4 bases at J; junction bases unmatched: 7. The CDR3 here is CASSPDRGPPDTQYF. The CDR3 DNA reads as TGTGCCAGCAGTCCGGACAGGGGCCCCCCAGATACGCAGTATTTT.

The DNA of the CDR3 is TGTGCCAGCAGGACCGGGACAGGGGCCTCCTACGAGCAGTACTTC. Encoded protein: CASRTGTGASYEQYF. V gene TRBV11-3 combines with J gene TRBJ2-7, with 10 bases lining up with TRBD1. CDR3 size: 15 residues. V gave up 6 bases and J gave up 0 bases; unmatched junction bases: 5. Germline CDR1 and CDR2: SGHNT and YENEEA. The variable domain in full, with the rest retrieved from reference TRBV11-3 and TRBJ2-7, is EAGVVQSPRYKIIEKKQPVAFWCNPISGHNTLYWYLQNLGQGPELLIRYENEEAVDDSQLPKDRFSAERLKGVDSTLKIQPAELGDSAVYLCASRTGTGASYEQYFGPGTRLTVT.